A selection of T cell receptor beta chains follows, all from one sample in a study of blood T cell repertoires in COVID-19. This table comes from immunoSEQ multiplex PCR, and its TCRdb copy is limited to in-frame clones, with some not included. This table has under 150,000 clones, 75% to 90% appearing once. The sequencing sample was made of peripheral blood. The source is a woman aged 55-70 years with active COVID-19. Both conserved end residues are part of each CDR3. A D gene is named only where the DNA matches it firmly. The listing skips clone size in some rows; elsewhere it reads once, few, many or a size class.

TRBD1,TRBV29-1,.,TRBJ2-3,CSVERGRTDTQYF,TGCAGCGTTGAAAGGGGGCGGACAGATACGCAGTATTTT
TRBD1,TRBV7-2,.,TRBJ2-5,CASSRGQGQETQYF,TGTGCCAGCAGCCGGGGACAGGGTCAAGAGACCCAGTACTTC
.,TRBV7-2,once,TRBJ1-3,CASTQGSRNTIYF,TGTGCCAGCACCCAGGGTTCGCGAAACACCATATATTTT
.,TRBV28,.,TRBJ2-3,CASSWRVEADTQYF,TGTGCCAGCAGTTGGCGGGTGGAAGCAGATACGCAGTATTTT
.,TRBV30,.,TRBJ2-5,CAWSAGSQETQYF,TGTGCCTGGAGCGCGGGCAGCCAAGAGACCCAGTACTTC
TRBD2,TRBV27,.,TRBJ2-7,CASSSGTSGRAGWLDEQYF,TGTGCCAGCAGTTCGGGGACTAGCGGGAGGGCCGGGTGGTTGGACGAGCAGTACTTC
TRBD2,TRBV5-1,.,TRBJ2-7,CASSRAGGGEGLYEQYF,TGCGCCAGCAGCCGGGCGGGTGGAGGGGAGGGCCTGTACGAGCAGTACTTC
TRBD1,TRBV7-2,.,TRBJ1-2,CASSPWTGGDGYTF,TGTGCCAGCAGCCCTTGGACAGGGGGCGATGGCTACACCTTC
.,TRBV19,.,TRBJ1-2,CASTGGSSRRYGYTF,TGTGCCAGTACCGGAGGGTCCTCGAGGCGGTATGGCTACACCTTC
.,TRBV28,.,TRBJ1-1,CASRLLGGKAEAFF,TGTGCCAGCAGACTATTAGGGGGAAAGGCTGAAGCTTTCTTT
TRBD1,TRBV5-8,.,TRBJ2-7,CASNYFRDSPYEQYF,TGTGCCAGCAACTATTTCCGGGACAGCCCCTACGAGCAGTACTTC
.,TRBV9,few,TRBJ1-3,CASSPGIGVRNTIYF,TGTGCCAGCAGCCCGGGTATAGGGGTGAGAAACACCATATATTTT
.,TRBV29-1,.,TRBJ2-4,CSVGVGTLKNIQYF,TGCAGCGTTGGAGTCGGGACTCTCAAAAACATTCAGTACTTC
.,TRBV7-2,few,TRBJ2-3,CASSTQAGRPQYF,TGTGCCAGCAGCACCCAAGCGGGCCGCCCGCAGTATTTT
TRBD2,TRBV5-6,.,TRBJ2-1,CASSTGLAGRNEQFF,TGTGCCAGCAGCACCGGACTAGCGGGAAGGAATGAGCAGTTCTTC
TRBD1,TRBV5-1,.,TRBJ2-1,CASSQQGNEQFF,TGCGCCAGCAGCCAACAGGGGAATGAGCAGTTCTTC
.,TRBV7-9,.,TRBJ2-3,CASSKRGSGRKTDTQYF,TGTGCCAGCAGCAAGAGGGGATCAGGGAGGAAGACAGATACGCAGTATTTT
TRBD2,TRBV5-1,few,TRBJ2-3,CASSYSGSPTDTQYF,TGCGCCAGCAGCTACAGCGGGAGTCCCACAGATACGCAGTATTTT
TRBD1,TRBV6-2/TRBV6-3,.,TRBJ1-1,CASSQGQGAEAFF,TGTGCCAGCAGCCAAGGACAGGGGGCAGAAGCTTTCTTT
.,TRBV5-5,.,TRBJ2-7,CASSLRGGYEQYF,TGTGCCAGCAGCCTAAGGGGAGGCTACGAGCAGTACTTC
.,TRBV6-5,.,TRBJ1-1,CASRLGPRVNTEAFF,TGTGCCAGCAGACTCGGCCCCAGGGTGAACACTGAAGCTTTCTTT
TRBD2,TRBV7-6,.,TRBJ2-2,CASSLILAGGTGTGELFF,TGTGCCAGCAGCTTAATCCTAGCGGGAGGGACGGGCACCGGGGAGCTGTTTTTT
TRBD1,TRBV19,.,TRBJ1-6,CASSSRLGTGHHSPLHF,TGTGCCAGTAGTAGCCGCTTGGGGACAGGGCACCATTCACCCCTCCACTTT
TRBD2,TRBV11-2,.,TRBJ2-7,CASSPRTSGEPPYEQYF,TGTGCCAGCAGCCCACGGACTAGCGGGGAACCACCCTACGAGCAGTACTTC
.,TRBV7-9,.,TRBJ2-4,CASSPVGTFLAKNIQYF,TGTGCCAGCAGCCCCGTGGGGACTTTCCTAGCCAAAAACATTCAGTACTTC
TRBD1,TRBV6-5,.,TRBJ1-3,CASRDTGASGNTIYF,TGTGCCAGCAGGGATACAGGGGCCTCTGGAAACACCATATATTTT
.,TRBV14,.,TRBJ2-1,CASSRQAYNEQFF,TGTGCCAGCAGCCGACAGGCCTACAATGAGCAGTTCTTC
TRBD1,TRBV7-9,once,TRBJ2-7,CASSLQGAMGEQYF,TGTGCCAGCAGCTTACAGGGGGCTATGGGCGAGCAGTACTTC
.,TRBV12-3/TRBV12-4,.,TRBJ1-5,CASSFGGNQPQHF,TGTGCCAGCAGTTTCGGAGGCAATCAGCCCCAGCATTTT
TRBD2,TRBV10-2,once,TRBJ2-2,CASGASGVGGELFF,TGCGCCAGCGGGGCTAGCGGGGTCGGCGGGGAGCTGTTTTTT
TRBD2,TRBV4-3,.,TRBJ2-1,CASSPRLAGFGDNEQFF,TGCGCCAGCAGCCCTCGACTAGCGGGATTCGGGGACAATGAGCAGTTCTTC
TRBD2,TRBV24-1,.,TRBJ2-3,CATSDLKRGVRTDTQYF,TGTGCCACCAGTGATTTGAAGCGGGGGGTTCGGACAGATACGCAGTATTTT
.,TRBV5-4,once,TRBJ2-2,CASSTANTGELFF,TGTGCCAGTTCCACAGCGAACACCGGGGAGCTGTTTTTT
.,TRBV2,once,TRBJ2-3,CASSTGYTQYF,TGTGCCAGCAGTACGGGATATACGCAGTATTTT
.,TRBV6-2/TRBV6-3,.,TRBJ2-5,CASSSWTEETQYF,TGTGCCAGCAGTTCCTGGACTGAAGAGACCCAGTACTTC
.,TRBV7-6,.,TRBJ2-2,CASSFLPDSATGELFF,TGTGCCAGCAGCTTTCTGCCGGACTCTGCCACCGGGGAGCTGTTTTTT
TRBD2,TRBV7-9,.,TRBJ2-2,CASSSGTSGNTGELFF,TGTGCCAGCAGCTCGGGGACTAGCGGAAACACCGGGGAGCTGTTTTTT
TRBD1,TRBV27,.,TRBJ1-2,CASSLGQEPNYGYTF,TGTGCCAGCAGTTTAGGACAGGAGCCTAACTATGGCTACACCTTC
.,TRBV11-2,.,TRBJ2-1,CASSFISGVGGNEQFF,TGTGCCAGCAGCTTTATATCGGGAGTCGGTGGAAATGAGCAGTTCTTC
TRBD1,TRBV3-1/TRBV3-2,once,TRBJ2-7,CASSQARQGEGYEQYF,TGTGCCAGCAGCCAGGCCAGACAGGGTGAGGGCTACGAGCAGTACTTC
.,TRBV10-1,.,TRBJ1-2,CASSESPFHGYTF,TGCGCCAGCAGTGAATCCCCCTTTCATGGCTACACCTTC
TRBD2,TRBV14,.,TRBJ2-3,CASSLTSIFADTQYF,TGTGCCAGCAGCCTGACTAGCATATTTGCAGATACGCAGTATTTT
TRBD2,TRBV11-1,.,TRBJ2-3,CASSLLAGTSTDTQYF,TGTGCCAGCAGCTTACTAGCGGGGACTAGCACAGATACGCAGTATTTT
.,TRBV6-6,.,TRBJ1-1,CASSPGGSITEAFF,TGTGCCAGCAGCCCGGGAGGGAGCATCACTGAAGCTTTCTTT
.,TRBV7-9,.,TRBJ2-3,CASSLVSNVRGTDTQYF,TGTGCCAGCAGCTTAGTGTCTAACGTCCGGGGCACAGATACGCAGTATTTT
.,TRBV4-1,once,TRBJ1-5,CASSQSPPQSAQHF,TGCGCCAGCAGCCAAAGTCCCCCCCAATCAGCCCAGCATTTT
TRBD2,TRBV10-3,.,TRBJ2-1,CAIMTGGPDEQFF,TGTGCCATCATGACGGGAGGGCCCGATGAGCAGTTCTTC